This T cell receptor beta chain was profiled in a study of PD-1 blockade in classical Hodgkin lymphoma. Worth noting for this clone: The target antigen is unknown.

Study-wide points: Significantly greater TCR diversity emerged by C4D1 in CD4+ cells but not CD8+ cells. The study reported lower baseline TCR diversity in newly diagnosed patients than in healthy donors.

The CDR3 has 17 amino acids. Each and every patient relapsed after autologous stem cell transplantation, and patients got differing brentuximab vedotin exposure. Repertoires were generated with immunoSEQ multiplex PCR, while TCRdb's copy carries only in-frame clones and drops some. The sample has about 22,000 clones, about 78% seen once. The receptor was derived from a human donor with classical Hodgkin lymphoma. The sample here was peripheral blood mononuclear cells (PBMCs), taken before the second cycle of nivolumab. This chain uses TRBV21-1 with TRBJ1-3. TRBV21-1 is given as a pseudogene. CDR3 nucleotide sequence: TGTGCCAGCAGCAAAATCCGTGAGTCACGCTCTGGAAACACCATATATTTT. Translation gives CASSKIRESRSGNTIYF.